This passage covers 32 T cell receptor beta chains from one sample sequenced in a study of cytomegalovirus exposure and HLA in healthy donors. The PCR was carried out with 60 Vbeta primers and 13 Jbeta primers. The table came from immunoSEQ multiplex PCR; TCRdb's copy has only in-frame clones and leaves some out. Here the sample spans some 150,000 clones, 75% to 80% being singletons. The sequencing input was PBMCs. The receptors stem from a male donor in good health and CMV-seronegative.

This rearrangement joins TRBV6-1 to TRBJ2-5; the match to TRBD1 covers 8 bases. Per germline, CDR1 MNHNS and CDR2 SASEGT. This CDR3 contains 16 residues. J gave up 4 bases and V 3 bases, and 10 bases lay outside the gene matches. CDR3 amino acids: CASSEFGQGFRETQYF. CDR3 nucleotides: TGTGCCAGCAGTGAGTTTGGACAGGGATTTAGAGAGACCCAGTACTTC.

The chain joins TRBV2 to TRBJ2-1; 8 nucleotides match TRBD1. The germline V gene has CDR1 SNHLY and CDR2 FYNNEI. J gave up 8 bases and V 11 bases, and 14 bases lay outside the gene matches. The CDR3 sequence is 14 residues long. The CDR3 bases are TGTGCCGGAGACCAGGGGGCAGTTCCGCATGAGCAGTTCTTC. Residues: CAGDQGAVPHEQFF.

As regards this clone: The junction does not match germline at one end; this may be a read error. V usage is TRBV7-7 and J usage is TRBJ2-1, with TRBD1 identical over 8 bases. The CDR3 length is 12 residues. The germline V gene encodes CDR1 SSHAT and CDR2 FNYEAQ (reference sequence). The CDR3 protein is CASSSGGDEQFF. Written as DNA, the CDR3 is TGTGCTAGCAGTTCAGGGGGCGATGAGCAGTTCTTC.

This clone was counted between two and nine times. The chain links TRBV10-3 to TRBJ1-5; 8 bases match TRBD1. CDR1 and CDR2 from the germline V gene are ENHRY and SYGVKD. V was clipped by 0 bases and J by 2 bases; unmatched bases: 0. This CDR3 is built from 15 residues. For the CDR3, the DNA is TGTGCCATCAGTGAGTCCAGGGGGCGCAATCAGCCCCAGCATTTT. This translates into CAISESRGRNQPQHF.

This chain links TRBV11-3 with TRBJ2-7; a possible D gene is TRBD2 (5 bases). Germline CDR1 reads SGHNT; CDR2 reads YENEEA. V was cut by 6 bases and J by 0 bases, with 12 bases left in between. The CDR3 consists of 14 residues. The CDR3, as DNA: TGTGCCAGCAGTCCCGGGAAGAGCTCCTACGAGCAGTACTTC. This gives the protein CASSPGKSSYEQYF.

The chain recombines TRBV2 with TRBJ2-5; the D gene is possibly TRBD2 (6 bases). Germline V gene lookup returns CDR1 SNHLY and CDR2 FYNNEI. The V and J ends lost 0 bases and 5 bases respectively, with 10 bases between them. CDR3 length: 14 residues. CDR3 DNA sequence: TGTGCCAGCAGTGAAGCGGGGGGTTCCGAGACCCAGTACTTC. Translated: CASSEAGGSETQYF.

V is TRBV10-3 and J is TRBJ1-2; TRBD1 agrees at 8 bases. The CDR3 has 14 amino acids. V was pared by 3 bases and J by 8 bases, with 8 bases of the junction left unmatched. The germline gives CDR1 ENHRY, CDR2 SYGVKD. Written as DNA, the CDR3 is TGTGCCATCAGTGAATATGGACAGGGCAGGGGCTACACCTTC. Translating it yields CAISEYGQGRGYTF.

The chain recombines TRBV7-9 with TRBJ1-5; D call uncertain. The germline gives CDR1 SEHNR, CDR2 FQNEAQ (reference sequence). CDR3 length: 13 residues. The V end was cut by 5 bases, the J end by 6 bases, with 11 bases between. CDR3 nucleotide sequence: TGTGCCAGCAGCCGCTCCACATTTCAGCCCCAGCATTTT. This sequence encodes CASSRSTFQPQHF.

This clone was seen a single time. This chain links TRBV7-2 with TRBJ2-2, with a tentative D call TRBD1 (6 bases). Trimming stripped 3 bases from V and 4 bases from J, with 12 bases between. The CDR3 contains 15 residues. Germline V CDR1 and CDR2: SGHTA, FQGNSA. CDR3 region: CASSFFRTVTGELFF. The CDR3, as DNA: TGTGCCAGCAGCTTTTTTCGGACAGTCACCGGGGAGCTGTTTTTT.

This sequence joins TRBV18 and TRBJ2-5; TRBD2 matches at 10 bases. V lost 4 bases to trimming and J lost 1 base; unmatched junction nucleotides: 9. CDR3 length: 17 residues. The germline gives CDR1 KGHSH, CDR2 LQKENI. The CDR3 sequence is CASSRALAGDRQETQYF. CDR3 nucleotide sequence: TGTGCCAGCTCACGCGCTCTAGCGGGGGACCGCCAAGAGACCCAGTACTTC. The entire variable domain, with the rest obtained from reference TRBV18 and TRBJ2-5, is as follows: NAGVMQNPRHLVRRRGQEARLRCSPMKGHSHVYWYRQLPEEGLKFMVYLQKENIIDESGMPKERFSAEFPKEGPSILRIQQVVRGDSAAYFCASSRALAGDRQETQYFGPGTRLLVL.

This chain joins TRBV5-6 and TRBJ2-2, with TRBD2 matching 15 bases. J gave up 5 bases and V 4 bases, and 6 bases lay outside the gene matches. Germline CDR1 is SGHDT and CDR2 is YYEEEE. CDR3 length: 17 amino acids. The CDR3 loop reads CASSTTGTSGGTGELFF. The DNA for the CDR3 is TGTGCCAGCAGCACGACCGGGACTAGCGGGGGGACCGGGGAGCTGTTTTTT.

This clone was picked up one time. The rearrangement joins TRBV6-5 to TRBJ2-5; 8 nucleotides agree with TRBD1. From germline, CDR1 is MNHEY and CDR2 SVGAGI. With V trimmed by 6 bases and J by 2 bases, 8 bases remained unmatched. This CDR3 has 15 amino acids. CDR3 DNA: TGTGCCAGCAGCAAGTACGACAGGGGACAAGAGACCCAGTACTTC. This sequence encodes CASSKYDRGQETQYF.

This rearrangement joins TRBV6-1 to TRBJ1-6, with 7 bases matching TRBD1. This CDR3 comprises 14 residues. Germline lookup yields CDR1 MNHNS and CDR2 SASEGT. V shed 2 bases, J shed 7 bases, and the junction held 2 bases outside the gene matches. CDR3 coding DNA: TGTGCCAGCAGTGAAATGGGACAGAATTCACCCCTCCACTTT. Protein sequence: CASSEMGQNSPLHF.

CDR3 loop: CASSPLRGNTYEQYF. In DNA, the CDR3 is TGTGCCAGCTCCCCACTGCGGGGTAATACCTACGAGCAGTACTTC. The chain employs TRBV6-5 and TRBJ2-7, with D possibly matching TRBD2 (6 bases). Germline loops: CDR1 MNHEY, CDR2 SVGAGI. The V and J ends lost 8 bases and 2 bases respectively, with 19 bases between them. CDR3 length: 15 residues.

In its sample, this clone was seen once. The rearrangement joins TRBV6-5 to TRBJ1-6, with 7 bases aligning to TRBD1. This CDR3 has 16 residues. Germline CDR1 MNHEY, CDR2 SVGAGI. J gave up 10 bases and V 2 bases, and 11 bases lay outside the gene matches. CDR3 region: CASSYHDREIRSPLHF. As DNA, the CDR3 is TGTGCCAGCAGTTACCATGACAGGGAAATAAGATCACCCCTCCACTTT.

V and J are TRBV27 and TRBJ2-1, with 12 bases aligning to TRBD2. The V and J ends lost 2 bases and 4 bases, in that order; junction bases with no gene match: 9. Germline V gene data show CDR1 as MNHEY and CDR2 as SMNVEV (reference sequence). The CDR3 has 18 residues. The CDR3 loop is CASSLQSGLAGIYNEQFF. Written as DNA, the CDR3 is TGTGCCAGCAGTTTACAATCGGGACTAGCGGGCATATACAATGAGCAGTTCTTC.

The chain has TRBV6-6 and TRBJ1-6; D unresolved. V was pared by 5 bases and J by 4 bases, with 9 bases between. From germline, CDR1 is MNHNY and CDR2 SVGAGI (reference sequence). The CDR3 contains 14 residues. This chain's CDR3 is CASSPLSYNSPLHF. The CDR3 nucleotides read TGTGCCAGCAGTCCTCTGTCTTATAATTCACCCCTCCACTTT.

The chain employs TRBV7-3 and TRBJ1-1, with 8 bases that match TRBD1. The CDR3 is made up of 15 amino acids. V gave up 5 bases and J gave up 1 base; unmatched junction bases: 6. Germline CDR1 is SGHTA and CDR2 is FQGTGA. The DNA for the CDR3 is TGTGCCAGCAGCCCTCGGACAGGGAGGAACACTGAAGCTTTCTTT. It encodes CASSPRTGRNTEAFF.

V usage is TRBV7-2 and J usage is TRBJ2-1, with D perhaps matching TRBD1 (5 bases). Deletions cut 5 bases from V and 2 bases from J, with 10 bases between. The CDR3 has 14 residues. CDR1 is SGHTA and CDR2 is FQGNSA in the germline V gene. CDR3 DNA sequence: TGTGCCAGCAGCCCCGGCAGGGCCTACAATGAGCAGTTCTTC. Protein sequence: CASSPGRAYNEQFF.

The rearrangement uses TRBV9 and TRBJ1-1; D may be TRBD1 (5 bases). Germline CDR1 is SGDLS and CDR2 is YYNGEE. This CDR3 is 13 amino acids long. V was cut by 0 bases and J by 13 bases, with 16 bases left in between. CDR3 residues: CASSVVGGTEFFF. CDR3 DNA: TGTGCCAGCAGCGTAGTCGGTGGGACTGAATTTTTCTTT.

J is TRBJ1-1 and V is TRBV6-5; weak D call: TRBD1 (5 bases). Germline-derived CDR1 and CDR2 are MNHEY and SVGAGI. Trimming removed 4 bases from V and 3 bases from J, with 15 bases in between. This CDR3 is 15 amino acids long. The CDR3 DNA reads TGTGCCAGCAGTTTATCTCCCCAGGGCTACACTGAAGCTTTCTTT. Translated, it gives CASSLSPQGYTEAFF.

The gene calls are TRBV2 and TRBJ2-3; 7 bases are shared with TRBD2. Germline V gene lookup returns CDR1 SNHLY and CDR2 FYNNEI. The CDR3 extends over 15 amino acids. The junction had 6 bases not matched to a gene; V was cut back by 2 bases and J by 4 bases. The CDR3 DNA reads TGTGCCAGCAGTGAAATGGCTAGCGGCGCAGATACGCAGTATTTT. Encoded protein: CASSEMASGADTQYF.

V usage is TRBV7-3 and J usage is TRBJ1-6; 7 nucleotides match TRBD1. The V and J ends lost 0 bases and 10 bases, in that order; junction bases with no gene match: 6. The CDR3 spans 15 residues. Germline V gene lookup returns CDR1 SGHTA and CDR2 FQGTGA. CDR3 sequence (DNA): TGTGCCAGCAGCTTAACCGACAGGGTAAACTCACCCCTCCACTTT. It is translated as CASSLTDRVNSPLHF.

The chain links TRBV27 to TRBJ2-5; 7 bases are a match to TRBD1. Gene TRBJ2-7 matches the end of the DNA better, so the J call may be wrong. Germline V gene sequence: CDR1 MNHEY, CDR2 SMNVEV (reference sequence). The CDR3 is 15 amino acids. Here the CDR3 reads CASSHPGQPPYEQYF. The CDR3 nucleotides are TGTGCCAGCAGTCACCCGGGACAGCCTCCCTACGAGCAGTACTTC.

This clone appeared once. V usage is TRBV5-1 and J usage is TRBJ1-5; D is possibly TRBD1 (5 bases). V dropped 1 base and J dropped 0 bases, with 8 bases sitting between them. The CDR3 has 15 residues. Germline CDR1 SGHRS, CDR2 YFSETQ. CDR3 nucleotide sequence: TGCGCCAGCAGCTTGTCGGGGGTTAGCAATCAGCCCCAGCATTTT. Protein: CASSLSGVSNQPQHF. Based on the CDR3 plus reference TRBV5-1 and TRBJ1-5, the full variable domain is KAGVTQTPRYLIKTRGQQVTLSCSPISGHRSVSWYQQTPGQGLQFLFEYFSETQRNKGNFPGRFSGRQFSNSRSEMNVSTLELGDSALYLCASSLSGVSNQPQHFGDGTRLSIL.

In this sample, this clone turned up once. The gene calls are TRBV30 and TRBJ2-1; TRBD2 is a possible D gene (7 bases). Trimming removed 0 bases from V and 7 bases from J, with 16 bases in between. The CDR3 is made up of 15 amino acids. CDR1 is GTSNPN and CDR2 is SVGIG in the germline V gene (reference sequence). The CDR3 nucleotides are TGTGCCTGGAGTGTAAGGGGGGGCCTCGGGAATGAGCAGTTCTTC. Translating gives CAWSVRGGLGNEQFF.

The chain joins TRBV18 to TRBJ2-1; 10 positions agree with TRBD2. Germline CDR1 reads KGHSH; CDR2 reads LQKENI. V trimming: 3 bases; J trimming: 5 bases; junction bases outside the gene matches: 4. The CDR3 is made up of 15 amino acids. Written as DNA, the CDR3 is TGTGCCAGCTCACCCAGACTAGCGGGCGACAATGAGCAGTTCTTC. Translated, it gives CASSPRLAGDNEQFF.

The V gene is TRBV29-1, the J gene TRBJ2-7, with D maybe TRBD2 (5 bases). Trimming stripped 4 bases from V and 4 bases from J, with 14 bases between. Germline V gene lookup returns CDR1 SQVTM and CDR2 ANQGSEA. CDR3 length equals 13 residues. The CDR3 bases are TGCAGCGTTGCAAAGGGAGAGGGTTACGAGCAGTACTTC. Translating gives CSVAKGEGYEQYF.

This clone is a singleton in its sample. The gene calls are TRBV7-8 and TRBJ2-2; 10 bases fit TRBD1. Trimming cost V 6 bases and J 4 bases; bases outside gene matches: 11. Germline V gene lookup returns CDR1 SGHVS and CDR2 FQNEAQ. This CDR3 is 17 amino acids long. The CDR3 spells CASSRVGQGVFTGELFF. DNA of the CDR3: TGTGCCAGCAGTCGAGTTGGACAGGGGGTGTTCACCGGGGAGCTGTTTTTT.

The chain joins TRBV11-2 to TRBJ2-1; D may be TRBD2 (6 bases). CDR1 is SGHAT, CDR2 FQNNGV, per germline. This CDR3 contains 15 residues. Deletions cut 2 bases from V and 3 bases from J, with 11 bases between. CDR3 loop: CASSLFPGVYNEQFF. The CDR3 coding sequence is TGTGCCAGCAGCTTATTCCCGGGAGTCTACAATGAGCAGTTCTTC.

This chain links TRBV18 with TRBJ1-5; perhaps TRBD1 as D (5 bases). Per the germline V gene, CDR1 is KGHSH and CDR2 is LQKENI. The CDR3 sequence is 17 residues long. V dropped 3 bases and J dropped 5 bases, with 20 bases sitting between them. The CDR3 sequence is CASSPGHDPRGHQPQHF. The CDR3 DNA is TGTGCCAGCTCACCCGGACACGATCCTAGGGGTCATCAGCCCCAGCATTTT. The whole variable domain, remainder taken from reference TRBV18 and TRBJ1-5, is NAGVMQNPRHLVRRRGQEARLRCSPMKGHSHVYWYRQLPEEGLKFMVYLQKENIIDESGMPKERFSAEFPKEGPSILRIQQVVRGDSAAYFCASSPGHDPRGHQPQHFGDGTRLSIL.

CDR3 region: CSAGPTYF. For the CDR3, the DNA is TGCAGTGCTGGGCCGACGTACTTC. The rearrangement links TRBV20-1 to TRBJ2-5; D is ambiguous. CDR1 is DFQATT and CDR2 is SNEGSKA in the germline V gene (reference sequence). The V and J ends lost 5 bases and 13 bases respectively, with 8 bases between them. The CDR3 runs to 8 residues.